This T cell receptor beta chain was sequenced in a study of blood T cells in healthy people across ages. Study-level points and caveats: Calculation of diversity from one million T cells yielded estimates considered to be underestimates.

A second about 7 to 12 cycle PCR used barcoded and J-beta primers. A tag from a template-switch adaptor with 12 random nucleotides marked each cDNA molecule. TCRdb recomputed calls from the 5' RACE reads with MiXCR, one row per CDR3 protein. The top ten hold under 15% of the sample, which has about a million distinct CDR3 sequences, around 48% seen once. The germline V gene encodes CDR1 MNHEY and CDR2 SMNVEV (reference sequence). This CDR3 region has 17 residues. V was cut by 2 bases and J by 6 bases, with 20 bases left in between. In regard to this clonotype: What it recognizes is unknown.

Sequenced material: blood. This clonotype was obtained from a young man in good health. This rearrangement joins TRBV27 to TRBJ2-1; tentatively, D is TRBD1 or TRBD2 (6 bases each). CDR3 loop: CASSLRGQGPEGNEQFF. As DNA, the CDR3 is TGTGCCAGCAGTTTAAGGGGTCAGGGGCCGGAGGGCAATGAGCAGTTCTTC.